Below, 25 T cell receptor beta chains from the same sample are listed, as sequenced in a study of blood T cells in healthy people across ages. For the second PCR, which ran for 7 to 11 cycles, a sample-barcoded 5' primer and a J-beta primer mix were used. Using its own MiXCR run on the 5' RACE reads, TCRdb lists one record per CDR3 protein. The sample holds 780,000 or so distinct CDR3 sequences; about 61% are singletons and the top ten take roughly 24%. Sequencing input: blood. The receptor set was obtained from a man aged 35 to 55 in good health.

V gene TRBV27 combines with J gene TRBJ2-5, with a possible D match to TRBD1 (5 bases). This CDR3 comprises 14 residues. The germline CDR1 and CDR2 sequences are MNHEY and SMNVEV (reference sequence). V shed 3 bases and J shed 11 bases, with 19 bases lying between them. The CDR3 region is CASSFLSGPGEQYF. The CDR3 DNA is TGTGCCAGCAGTTTTCTGTCAGGGCCCGGTGAGCAGTACTTC.

In this sample, this clonotype turned up a few times. The V and J genes are TRBV27 and TRBJ2-5, with D maybe TRBD1 (6 bases). This CDR3 contains 13 residues. Trimming shortened V by 5 bases and J by 4 bases, and 11 bases separated the two germline ends. CDR1 is MNHEY and CDR2 is SMNVEV in the germline V gene (reference sequence). The CDR3 spells CASSRQVRETQYF. The DNA for the CDR3 is TGTGCCAGCAGTAGACAGGTCAGAGAGACCCAGTACTTC.

This clonotype was seen a handful of times. CDR3 nucleotide sequence: TGTGCCAGCAAGGACAGGGGCCACTCGGAGACCCAGTACTTC. Its protein product is CASKDRGHSETQYF. The rearrangement links TRBV6-1 to TRBJ2-5, with 9 bases that match TRBD1. The V segment lost 7 bases and the J segment 5 bases; nucleotides outside the gene matches: 8. Germline CDR1 reads MNHNS; CDR2 reads SASEGT. The CDR3 loop spans 14 amino acids.

V usage is TRBV6-6 and J usage is TRBJ2-7, with D uncertain. Germline assignment: CDR1 MNHNY and CDR2 SVGAGI (reference sequence). CDR3 length: 13 amino acids. Trimming removed 7 bases from V and 1 base from J, with 11 bases in between. CDR3 in DNA: TGTGCCAGCACTGCTCGCGAGTCCTACGAGCAGTACTTC. It specifies CASTARESYEQYF.

This clonotype showed up just once. V and J are TRBV2 and TRBJ1-2, with 8 bases that match TRBD1. This CDR3 is 15 amino acids long. After removal of 2 bases from V and 7 bases from J, the junction contained 9 bases not matched to a gene. Germline values: CDR1 SNHLY, CDR2 FYNNEI. CDR3 DNA: TGTGCCAGCAGTGAACCGACCAGGGGGCAAATTGGCTACACCTTC. Translating it yields CASSEPTRGQIGYTF.

The chain is built from TRBV6-5 and TRBJ2-3; a possible D gene is TRBD1 (6 bases). Germline loops: CDR1 MNHEY, CDR2 SVGAGI. V was trimmed by 6 bases and J by 8 bases, leaving 15 bases between them. This CDR3 contains 13 residues. The CDR3 reads CASRKQGFGTQYF. CDR3 sequence (DNA): TGTGCCAGCAGGAAACAGGGTTTCGGTACGCAGTATTTT.

CDR3 sequence reads: CASSSSPGTDYSNYGYTF. CDR3 sequence (DNA): TGTGCCAGCAGCTCCTCCCCCGGGACAGACTACTCTAACTATGGCTACACCTTC. This chain joins TRBV9 and TRBJ1-2, with 7 bases aligning to TRBD1. CDR3 size: 18 residues. The germline CDR1 and CDR2 sequences are SGDLS and YYNGEE. Trimming removed 4 bases from V and 0 bases from J; junction bases left unmatched: 15.

This CDR3 is CSVSPRGQNTGELFF. DNA for the CDR3: TGCAGCGTCTCTCCGAGAGGACAGAACACCGGGGAGCTGTTTTTT. The J gene is TRBJ2-2, the V gene TRBV29-1, with D possibly matching TRBD1 (5 bases). V lost 6 bases, J lost 1 base, and 15 bases lay in between. This CDR3 contains 15 residues. The germline V gene encodes CDR1 SQVTM and CDR2 ANQGSEA.

This clonotype occurred a few times. The V call is TRBV3-1, the J call TRBJ1-5; D unclear. The CDR3 sequence is 13 residues long. The germline CDR1 and CDR2 sequences are LGHDT and YNNKEL (reference sequence). V was trimmed by 2 bases and J by 13 bases, leaving 15 bases between them. CDR3 sequence: CASSQRESAPQHF. The CDR3 nucleotides are TGTGCCAGCAGCCAACGGGAATCAGCGCCTCAGCATTTT.

CDR3 bases: TGTGCCAGCAGCCACGGGCAGGGGACCACCCTCCACTTT. It encodes CASSHGQGTTLHF. This chain links TRBV7-2 with TRBJ1-6; tentatively, D is TRBD1 (6 bases). CDR1 is SGHTA, CDR2 FQGNSA, per germline. Trimming removed 5 bases from V and 14 bases from J, with 16 bases in between. This CDR3 region has 13 residues.

The chain combines TRBV20-1 with TRBJ2-3; 9 bases line up with TRBD2. The CDR3 contains 14 residues. Germline values: CDR1 DFQATT, CDR2 SNEGSKA (reference sequence). V shed 3 bases, J shed 4 bases, and the junction held 5 bases outside the gene matches. The CDR3 reads CSARVAGAADTQYF. CDR3 bases: TGCAGTGCTAGGGTAGCGGGAGCAGCAGATACGCAGTATTTT.

The rearrangement links TRBV7-2 to TRBJ2-1; tentatively, D is TRBD1 (5 bases). CDR1 SGHTA and CDR2 FQGNSA come from the germline V gene. There are 15 residues in the CDR3. Trimming removed 1 base from V and 6 bases from J, with 13 bases in between. The CDR3 loop reads CASSLGQGVPNEQFF. Here the CDR3 DNA reads TGTGCCAGCAGCTTAGGTCAGGGTGTCCCCAATGAGCAGTTCTTC.

This clonotype appeared a single time. As DNA, the CDR3 is TGTGCCAGCAGCCCTTGGTCGGGCGATACGCAGTATTTT. This sequence encodes CASSPWSGDTQYF. V is TRBV3-1 and J is TRBJ2-3; D is unclear. The germline V gene has CDR1 LGHDT and CDR2 YNNKEL (reference sequence). The CDR3 is made up of 13 amino acids. V was pared by 4 bases and J by 6 bases, with 11 bases between.

This chain uses TRBV20-1 with TRBJ2-7; D is unclear. V was pared by 2 bases and J by 5 bases, with 13 bases between. Germline V lookup: CDR1 DFQATT, CDR2 SNEGSKA (reference sequence). The CDR3 has 13 residues. The CDR3 bases are TGCAGTGCTAGATCCACGAGCTCGGACGAGCAGTACTTC. This sequence encodes CSARSTSSDEQYF.

In this sample, this clonotype turned up a few times. The rearrangement joins TRBV4-2 to TRBJ2-3, with TRBD1 matching 7 bases. The ends lost 1 base at V and 4 bases at J; junction bases unmatched: 2. Germline CDR1 and CDR2: LGHNA and YNFKEQ. The CDR3 is made up of 14 amino acids. CDR3 nucleotides: TGTGCCAGCAGCCAAGGACAGGGACCAGATACGCAGTATTTT. Amino acids: CASSQGQGPDTQYF.

The chain has TRBV4-3 and TRBJ2-1; D is undetermined. V dropped 1 base and J dropped 8 bases, with 15 bases sitting between them. CDR1 is LGHNA and CDR2 is YSLEER in the germline V gene. The CDR3 has 15 residues. CDR3 nucleotide sequence: TGCGCCAGCAGCCAAGGTAGGTCTCGGCGCGATGAGCAGTTCTTC. It encodes CASSQGRSRRDEQFF.

The chain is built from TRBV9 and TRBJ2-6; possible D gene TRBD2, 5 bases. This CDR3 contains 17 residues. V was clipped by 0 bases and J by 3 bases, with 13 bases between them. Germline CDR1 reads SGDLS; CDR2 reads YYNGEE. CDR3 sequence (DNA): TGTGCCAGCAGCGTAGGTCCGGGATCCGGTGGGGCCAACGTCCTGACTTTC. Its translation is CASSVGPGSGGANVLTF.

The rearrangement joins TRBV3-1 to TRBJ2-1, with TRBD2 matching over 9 bases. The J call is in doubt because the DNA end fits TRBJ2-7 better. Per the germline V gene, CDR1 is LGHDT and CDR2 is YNNKEL (reference sequence). There are 16 residues in the CDR3. This chain's CDR3 is CASSQEFRGLAVEQYF. In DNA form, the CDR3 reads TGTGCCAGCAGCCAAGAGTTTAGGGGACTAGCAGTCGAGCAGTACTTC.

Note on this clonotype: At one end, the junction sequence differs from germline, possibly due to a read error. V is TRBV3-1 and J is TRBJ2-5; 7 bases line up with TRBD1. CDR3 length: 14 amino acids. Looked up from germline, CDR1 is LGHDT and CDR2 is YNNKEL (reference sequence). CDR3 bases: TGCGCCAGCAGCCACAGGGGTGATTTCGAGACCCAGTACTTC. This codes for CASSHRGDFETQYF.

This clonotype was seen a few times. The CDR3, as DNA: TGTGCCAGCAGCTTAAGGACGCTAGGGGCGGATACGCAGTATTTT. It is translated as CASSLRTLGADTQYF. V is TRBV7-2 and J is TRBJ2-3; tentative D call: TRBD1 (5 bases). Trimming stripped 2 bases from V and 6 bases from J, with 15 bases between. This CDR3 spans 15 amino acids. The germline V gene encodes CDR1 SGHTA and CDR2 FQGNSA.

This clonotype has only a few counts. V gene TRBV5-4 combines with J gene TRBJ2-6; 9 nucleotides agree with TRBD1. This CDR3 region has 19 residues. V lost 0 bases and J lost 4; bases outside the gene matches: 11. Looked up from germline, CDR1 is SGHNT and CDR2 is YYREEE (reference sequence). CDR3 in DNA: TGTGCCAGCAGCTTGGCTAAGGGACAGGGAGGAGCCGGGGCCAACGTCCTGACTTTC. Encoded protein: CASSLAKGQGGAGANVLTF. Filled out from reference TRBV5-4 and TRBJ2-6, the complete variable domain reads ETGVTQSPTHLIKTRGQQVTLRCSSQSGHNTVSWYQQALGQGPQFIFQYYREEENGRGNFPPRFSGLQFPNYSSELNVNALELDDSALYLCASSLAKGQGGAGANVLTFGAGSRLTVL.

CDR3 amino acids: CASSPPGVREQYF. The CDR3 coding sequence is TGTGCCAGCTCACCACCGGGGGTTCGCGAGCAGTACTTC. The V and J genes are TRBV18 and TRBJ2-7; D tentatively reads TRBD1 or TRBD2 (5 bases each). The V gene's germline CDR1 is KGHSH and CDR2 LQKENI. Trimming pared 0 bases from V and 6 bases from J, leaving 9 bases between. There are 13 residues in the CDR3.

The chain carries TRBV29-1 and TRBJ2-5; D possibly corresponds to TRBD2 (6 bases). The CDR3 runs to 11 residues. Germline CDR1 SQVTM, CDR2 ANQGSEA. CDR3 region: CGGTYQETQYF. The CDR3 coding sequence is TGCGGGGGGACCTACCAAGAGACCCAGTACTTC.

The CDR3 protein is CASSRGQRTDTQYF. The CDR3 DNA follows: TGTGCCAGCAGCCGTGGACAGCGCACAGATACGCAGTATTTT. This chain links TRBV5-6 with TRBJ2-3, with D possibly TRBD1 on 6 matching bases. V lost 4 bases and J 1 base, leaving 10 bases between the germline ends. CDR3 length equals 14 residues. CDR1 and CDR2 from the germline V gene are SGHDT and YYEEEE.

This clonotype has only a few counts. The rearrangement joins TRBV6-2 or TRBV6-3 to TRBJ2-3, with 12 bases that match TRBD2. Losses at the gene ends were 6 bases for V and 4 bases for J; bases not matched to a gene: 2. CDR3 length: 14 residues. CDR1 and CDR2 (germline): MNHEY, SVGEGT. The CDR3 DNA sequence: TGTGCCAGCAGGACTAGCGGGAGCTCAGATACGCAGTATTTT. Encoded protein: CASRTSGSSDTQYF.